One and the same sample provided the 14 T cell receptor beta chains below, sequenced in a study of OX40 agonist ivuxolimab in advanced cancers. To prepare the library, the immunoSEQ multiplex PCR assay was applied. In its TCRdb copy, this immuneACCESS table keeps in-frame sequences only and misses some clones. Where compared with another copy, unresolved V genes explain less than half of these, and the others have no known cause. For this sample the table gives about 77,000 clones, of which around 92% were detected only once. The ten largest account for over 2.5% of the sample. The material sequenced was CD4+ or CD8+ T cells sorted from blood, taken in a trial of the OX40 agonist ivuxolimab. The receptors stem from an adult with an advanced solid tumor such as melanoma, head and neck, liver or kidney cancer.

This clone has just one count. This chain joins TRBV18 and TRBJ2-2, with a weak D call TRBD1 (5 bases). The germline V and J ends were trimmed by 3 bases and 8 bases, with 13 bases remaining between them. The CDR3 loop spans 14 amino acids. Germline assignment: CDR1 KGHSH and CDR2 LQKENI. CDR3 in amino acids: CASSPNQGPGELFF. The CDR3 DNA follows: TGTGCCAGCTCACCGAACCAGGGTCCGGGGGAGCTGTTTTTT.

V is TRBV6-5 and J is TRBJ2-7, with D possibly being TRBD2 (5 bases). Trimming removed 2 bases from V and 3 bases from J, with 8 bases in between. Germline CDR1 MNHEY, CDR2 SVGAGI. This CDR3 has 13 amino acids. The CDR3 DNA follows: TGTGCCAGCAGTTACGAAGGGAGCTACGAGCAGTACTTC. Translating gives CASSYEGSYEQYF.

This chain joins TRBV25-1 and TRBJ2-1; weak D call: TRBD2 (7 bases). The CDR3 has 14 amino acids. Trimming cost V 6 bases and J 13 bases, with 22 bases left between them. The V gene's germline CDR1 is MGHDK and CDR2 SYGVNS. CDR3 protein: CASSPWGGQISQFF. The CDR3 nucleotides read TGTGCCAGCAGCCCTTGGGGGGGGCAGATTTCTCAGTTCTTC.

This clone was detected only a few times. The gene calls are TRBV18 and TRBJ1-2; 10 nucleotides agree with TRBD1. CDR1 is KGHSH, CDR2 LQKENI, per germline. This CDR3 is built from 13 residues. The V and J ends lost 3 bases and 5 bases, in that order; junction bases with no gene match: 0. CDR3 in DNA: TGTGCCAGCTCACCGGGACAGGGGTATGGCTACACCTTC. This gives the protein CASSPGQGYGYTF.

V gene TRBV5-6 combines with J gene TRBJ2-5, with TRBD1 as a possible D gene (7 bases). Looked up from germline, CDR1 is SGHDT and CDR2 is YYEEEE. The CDR3 consists of 15 residues. Trimming removed 2 bases from V and 5 bases from J, with 16 bases in between. The CDR3 DNA follows: TGTGCCAGCAGCTTTGTTGCAGGGGGGCGGGAGACCCAGTACTTC. This codes for CASSFVAGGRETQYF. Full variable domain (outside the CDR3, taken from reference TRBV5-6 and TRBJ2-5): DAGVTQSPTHLIKTRGQQVTLRCSPKSGHDTVSWYQQALGQGPQFIFQYYEEEERQRGNFPDRFSGHQFPNYSSELNVNALLLGDSALYLCASSFVAGGRETQYFGPGTRLLVL.

This chain links TRBV4-1 with TRBJ2-3, with 12 bases fitting TRBD2. The trim removed 4 bases at V and 2 bases at J, leaving 7 bases unmatched. This CDR3 is built from 17 residues. Germline V lookup: CDR1 MGHRA, CDR2 YSYEKL. The CDR3, as DNA: TGCGCCAGCAGCCCGCGGCTAGCGGGAGGGCCCACAGATACGCAGTATTTT. It translates to CASSPRLAGGPTDTQYF.

This chain connects TRBV29-1 to TRBJ1-1; a possible D gene is TRBD1 (5 bases). V was cut by 6 bases and J by 3 bases, with 11 bases left in between. This CDR3 is built from 12 residues. CDR1 is SQVTM, CDR2 ANQGSEA, per germline. CDR3 bases: TGCAGCGTAGGGACCCGGTACACTGAAGCTTTCTTT. Protein: CSVGTRYTEAFF.

The chain uses TRBV5-8 and TRBJ2-5, with TRBD1 matching 8 bases. Germline V gene data show CDR1 as SGHTS and CDR2 as YDEGEE. CDR3 length equals 14 residues. Losses at the gene ends were 4 bases for V and 1 base for J; bases not matched to a gene: 3. DNA of the CDR3: TGTGCCAGCAGCCTGGACAGGGCCCAAGAGACCCAGTACTTC. It yields the protein CASSLDRAQETQYF.

The chain employs TRBV30 and TRBJ1-2; TRBD1 aligns across 8 bases. The CDR3 consists of 15 residues. Per the germline V gene, CDR1 is GTSNPN and CDR2 is SVGIG (reference sequence). V shed 0 bases and J 4 bases; nucleotides not matched to a gene: 7. CDR3 sequence: CAWSVPLTGVYGYTF. The CDR3 bases are TGTGCCTGGAGTGTCCCCTTGACAGGGGTCTATGGCTACACCTTC.

In nucleotides, the CDR3 is TGTGCCACCAGCACCAAACTAGGGATCTCACCCCTCCACTTT. This encodes CATSTKLGISPLHF. The chain employs TRBV15 and TRBJ1-6; D unclear. The germline V gene has CDR1 LNHNV and CDR2 YYDKDF (reference sequence). V shed 4 bases and J shed 10 bases, with 14 bases lying between them. This CDR3 spans 14 amino acids.

The J gene is TRBJ1-5, the V gene TRBV5-5; no definite D call. The CDR3 spans 15 residues. Between the trimmed V and J ends, which lost 4 bases and 1 base, there was a span of 12 bases. CDR1 is SGHKS, CDR2 YYEKEE, per germline (reference sequence). The CDR3 region is CASSLLVGSNQPQHF. Written as DNA, the CDR3 is TGTGCCAGCAGCCTACTGGTGGGCAGCAATCAGCCCCAGCATTTT.

The V and J genes are TRBV5-1 and TRBJ2-5; D possibly corresponds to TRBD1 (5 bases). Trimming left V 0 bases short and J 1 base short, with 7 bases between. The CDR3 covers 14 residues. Germline CDR1 SGHRS, CDR2 YFSETQ. CDR3 protein: CASSLGGSQETQYF. The CDR3 bases are TGCGCCAGCAGCTTGGGGGGCTCCCAAGAGACCCAGTACTTC.

This chain connects TRBV7-2 to TRBJ1-6; unclear D gene. The V end lost 2 bases, the J end lost 5 bases, and 16 bases lay between the germline ends. This CDR3 has 17 amino acids. From germline, CDR1 is SGHTA and CDR2 FQGNSA. CDR3 nucleotides: TGTGCCAGCAGCTTACGGCCCCCACGAGACCATAATTCACCCCTCCACTTT. Its protein is CASSLRPPRDHNSPLHF.

The chain is built from TRBV5-1 and TRBJ2-7; 10 nucleotides align to TRBD1. The germline CDR1 and CDR2 sequences are SGHRS and YFSETQ. Losses at the gene ends were 5 bases for V and 5 bases for J; bases not matched to a gene: 13. This CDR3 spans 16 amino acids. The DNA for the CDR3 is TGCGCCAGCAGTACCCGTGAAGGGGACAGGGGAAACGAGCAGTACTTC. This sequence encodes CASSTREGDRGNEQYF.